This TCR beta chain was obtained from a study of beta chain features in type 1 diabetes. Regarding this clone: The target antigen is unknown.

Germline CDR1 and CDR2: SNHLY and FYNNEI. The length of the CDR3 is 13 residues. Losses at the gene ends were 10 bases for V and 1 base for J; bases not matched to a gene: 5. Findings and caveats of the study: Compared to healthy donors, patients appeared to have naive, central memory and Treg TCRB repertoires that were more alike. Among all four CD4+ subsets, Type 1 diabetes patients had TCRB CDR3s that were moderately but significantly shorter.

Every bit of the isolated RNA underwent reverse transcription, so sequencing read expressed TCRB transcripts. The repertoire was sequenced with immunoSEQ multiplex PCR; TCRdb's copy has only in-frame clones and lacks some. Counted here are 600,000 to 700,000 clones, roughly an eighth occurring once; the ten biggest clones make up 0.022%. The chain combines TRBV2 with TRBJ2-7, with 9 bases identical to TRBD1. The sequence derives from a man younger than 35 with type 1 diabetes. Sample: naive CD4+ T cells from blood. CDR3 protein: CATGTGTSYEQYF. As DNA, the CDR3 is TGTGCCACCGGGACAGGGACTTCCTACGAGCAGTACTTC.